This T cell receptor beta chain is from a study of blood T cell repertoires in COVID-19 (dated by TCRdb to the early 2020s). Regarding the research as a whole: Samples covering the acute and convalescent phases of COVID-19 were provided by collaborators in the United States, Italy and Spain. Sample metadata almost always included a de-identified subject ID, COVID-19 status, age in years and sex. The repertoires were released in a freely available public database meant as a resource for research on the immune response to SARS-CoV-2. Subjects who had been exposed to COVID-19, were actively infected with it, or had recovered from it provided the deeply sampled blood TCRbeta repertoires that made up the dataset. Samples were obtained from the ongoing ImmuneRACE study (first 160 participants) and from 1,254 subjects provided by 6 global collaborators. HLA class I and class II types, where available, came from metadata supplied by the sample provider rather than from assay-based typing. The prospective study material was composed of cDNA or gDNA derived from T cells, B-cell-depleted T cells, or PBMCs.

CDR1 and CDR2, looked up from the germline V gene, are MNHEY and SVGAGI. From cysteine to phenylalanine, the CDR3 is 13 amino acids long. The only DNA kept is the CDR3, 39 bases in frame from the first base. The trim is 8 bases for V and 2 bases for J, with a gap of 12 bases between the germline ends. TCRbeta CDR3 regions were amplified from genomic DNA by means of the immunoSEQ Assay, a bias-controlled multiplex PCR. Under the source paper's analysis protocol: The number of nucleated cells in each sample was estimated from the amplification of reference gene primers within the assay. Sequence reads were collapsed and filtered to measure the absolute abundance of every unique TCRbeta CDR3 rearrangement. For each sample, productive Simpson clonality was calculated as the square root of Simpson's diversity index across productive rearrangements. The table was pulled from immuneACCESS by TCRdb, which kept in-frame rearrangements only. Such tables lose some clones; where checked, under half of the loss comes from unresolved V genes, and the rest has no known cause. Clone size and the V and J calls come from that table; the DNA yielded D and trimming. For this sample the table gives some 230,000 clones, of which about 88% were detected only once. About 10% of the sample is held by the ten biggest clonotypes.

One collaborating source in Seattle enrolled patients while the patients were actively infected and followed the patients over time throughout the course of disease. The collaborating institutions used their own protocols to collect whole blood in K2EDTA tubes. For TCRbeta analysis, collaborator samples were shipped as frozen whole blood, as isolated PBMCs, or as DNA extracted from either sample type. The paper as a whole reports these results and caveats: Clinical and demographic metadata were provided uncurated, with the amount varying by source and participant.

Of note for this clone: Which antigen it targets is not known. Base quality data are lacking; no much larger clone is found one base away.

Rearrangement joined TRBV6-5 to TRBJ1-2; TRBD1 is a possible D gene, resting on 5 matching bases. The source material was peripheral blood. The source is a woman in her 50s with COVID-19, enrolled during active disease. CDR3 loop: CASVDRSNYGYTF. The nucleotide sequence is given as TGTGCCAGCGTAGACAGATCAAACTATGGCTACACCTTC.